This TCR beta chain was sequenced for a study of regulatory T cells in long-lasting Graves disease (dated by TCRdb to the early 2020s). For the study in its entirety: Persistent Graves' disease was defined as antithyroid drug treatment for over 5 years with persistently positive TSH receptor autoantibodies. Peripheral blood TCR sequencing and RNA sequencing compared persistent Graves' disease patients with newly diagnosed Graves' disease patients. The study was conducted in China and was registered as a clinical trial. TCR sequencing covered 13 persistent and approximately 20 newly diagnosed Graves' disease patients, some 35 samples in total. On average, persistent Graves' disease patients in the clinical cohort had been on antithyroid drugs for about 9.7 years.

The paper's findings and limits, for the study overall: More public clonotypes were shared among persistent patients (under 3,000) than among newly diagnosed patients (just under 1,000). TRBV28, TRBJ1-2 and TRBJ2-5 were preferentially used in persistent disease, while TRBV20-1 and TRBJ2-1 were favored in newly diagnosed disease. Compared with newly diagnosed patients, persistent Graves' disease patients had lower TCR Shannon entropy and fewer highly expanded clones, which suggests clonal expansion. The authors noted that the small sample size was a limitation that may lower accuracy. Only the TCR beta chain was sequenced and analyzed. Peripheral blood alone was examined, since thyroid tissue, which constituted the primary lesion, could not be accessed.

Only a few counts were recorded for this clonotype. What antigen it recognizes has not been identified. Nothing much larger sits one base from this clone, and base qualities are not available. Receptors were amplified or captured by multiplex PCR. These reads were obtained on an Illumina HiSeq 4000. To build TCR beta libraries, CDR3 regions were amplified by Arm-PCR using iRepertoire HTBI primers. Before sequencing, the PCR products went through gel purification. The study's own analysis went as follows. Gene usage analysis of CDR3 amino acid clonotypes used the 62 TRBV and 14 to 15 TRBJ segments found across samples. Filtered high-quality paired reads were merged into contigs using COPE and FqMerger. Contigs were aligned with BLAST to IMGT TRBV, TRBD and TRBJ reference genes, and CDR3 was defined per IMGT. Any clonotype with a frequency above 0.1% was classified as a highly expanded clone. Repertoire diversity was measured by Shannon entropy, and V-J evenness by the Gini coefficient. A clonotype was considered public if more than one individual shared it. TCRdb trimmed public reads at Q25 via fastp, called clones via MiXCR and kept in-frame beta chains. Rows with a matching CDR3 protein are joined into one entry that keeps the most common DNA and genes. The V and J calls here are based on TCRdb, not the publication. This sample lists over 650,000 distinct CDR3 sequences; around 30% were detected once. The ten top clones hold about 42% of the sample.

The time point label corresponds to: persistent/refractory GD, antithyroid drugs over 5 years with positive TRAb. For both TCR sequencing and RNA sequencing, RNA was extracted from PBMCs using TRIzol. Graves' disease was diagnosed according to American Thyroid Association guidelines. Recruitment of patients was carried out at an endocrinology department in Xi'an, China. Each patient gave 7.5 to 10 milliliters of peripheral blood, collected in an EDTA anticoagulant tube. PBMCs were isolated by Ficoll Paque Plus density gradient separation without further T cell sorting. RNA quality was checked with an Agilent 2100 Bioanalyzer and agarose gel, and concentration with a NanoDrop 2000. Taken from cysteine to phenylalanine, the CDR3 has 15 residues. The retained sequence is limited to the CDR3, 45 bases, with the frame set at the first base. Unmatched junction bases come to 9, with V trimmed by 5 bases and J by 4 bases. According to the germline V gene, CDR1 reads MDHEN and CDR2 reads SYDVKM.

Recombination connected TRBV28 to TRBJ1-1, with 8 middle bases fitting TRBD1. The sequence derives from a female donor with Graves disease. The specimen comprised peripheral blood mononuclear cells (PBMCs), sampled when the disease was refractory, from a patient treated with antithyroid drugs. The DNA sequence reads TGTGCCAGCAGTATAAGACAGGGGATCGGCACTGAAGCTTTCTTT. It specifies CASSIRQGIGTEAFF. With all but the CDR3 taken from the reference TRBV28 and TRBJ1-1 genes, the full variable domain is: DVKVTQSSRYLVKRTGEKVFLECVQDMDHENMFWYRQDPGLGLRLIYFSYDVKMKEKGDIPEGYSVSREKKERFSLILESASTNQTSMYLCASSIRQGIGTEAFFGQGTRLTVV.